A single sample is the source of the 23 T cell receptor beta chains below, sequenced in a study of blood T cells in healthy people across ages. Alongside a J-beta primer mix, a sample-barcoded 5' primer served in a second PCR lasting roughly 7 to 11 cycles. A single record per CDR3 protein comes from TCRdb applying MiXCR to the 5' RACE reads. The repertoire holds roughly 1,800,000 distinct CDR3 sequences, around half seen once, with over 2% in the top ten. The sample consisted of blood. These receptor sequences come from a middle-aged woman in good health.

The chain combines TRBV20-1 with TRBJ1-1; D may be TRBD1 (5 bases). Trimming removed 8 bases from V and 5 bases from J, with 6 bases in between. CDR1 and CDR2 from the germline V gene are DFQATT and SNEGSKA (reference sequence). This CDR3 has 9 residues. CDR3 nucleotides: TGCAGTCCAGGGACTGAAGCTTTCTTT. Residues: CSPGTEAFF.

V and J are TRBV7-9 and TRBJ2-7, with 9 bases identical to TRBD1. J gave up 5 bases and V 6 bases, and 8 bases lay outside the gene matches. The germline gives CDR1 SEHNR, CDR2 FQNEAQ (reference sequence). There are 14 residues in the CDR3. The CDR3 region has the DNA TGTGCCAGCAGTCCGGGACAGGGAGGAAACGAGCAGTACTTC. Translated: CASSPGQGGNEQYF.

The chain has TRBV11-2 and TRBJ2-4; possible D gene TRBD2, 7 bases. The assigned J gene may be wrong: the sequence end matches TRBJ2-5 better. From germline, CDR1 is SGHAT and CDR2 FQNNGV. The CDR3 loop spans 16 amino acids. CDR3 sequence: CASSLLEGGDQETQYF. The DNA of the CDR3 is TGTGCCAGCAGCTTACTTGAGGGGGGGGACCAAGAGACCCAGTACTTC.

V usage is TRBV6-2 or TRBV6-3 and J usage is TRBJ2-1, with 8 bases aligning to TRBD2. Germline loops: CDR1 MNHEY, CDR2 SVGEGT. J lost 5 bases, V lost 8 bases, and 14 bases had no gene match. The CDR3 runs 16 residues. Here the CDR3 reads CASAPTGGGPNNEQFF. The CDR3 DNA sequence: TGTGCCAGCGCACCGACTGGCGGGGGGCCTAACAATGAGCAGTTCTTC.

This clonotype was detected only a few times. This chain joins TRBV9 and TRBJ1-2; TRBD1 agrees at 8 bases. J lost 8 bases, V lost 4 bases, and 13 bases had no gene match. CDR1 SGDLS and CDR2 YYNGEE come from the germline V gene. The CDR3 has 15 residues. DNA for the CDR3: TGTGCCAGCAGCCTAGGACAGGGCGAGATTGGAGGCTACACCTTC. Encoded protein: CASSLGQGEIGGYTF.

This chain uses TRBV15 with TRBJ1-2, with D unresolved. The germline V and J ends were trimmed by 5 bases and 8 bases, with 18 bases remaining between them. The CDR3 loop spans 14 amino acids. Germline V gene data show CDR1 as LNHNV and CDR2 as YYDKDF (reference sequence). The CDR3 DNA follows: TGTGCCACCAGCCTCAGCCGGTTCAGTAGCGGCTACACCTTC. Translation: CATSLSRFSSGYTF.

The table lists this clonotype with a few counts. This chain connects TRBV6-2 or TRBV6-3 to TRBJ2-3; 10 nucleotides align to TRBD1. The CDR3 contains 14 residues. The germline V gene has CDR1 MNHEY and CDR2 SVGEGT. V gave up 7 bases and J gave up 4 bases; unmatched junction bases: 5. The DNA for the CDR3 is TGTGCCAGCACCCCGGGACAGGGGTCAGATACGCAGTATTTT. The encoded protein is CASTPGQGSDTQYF.

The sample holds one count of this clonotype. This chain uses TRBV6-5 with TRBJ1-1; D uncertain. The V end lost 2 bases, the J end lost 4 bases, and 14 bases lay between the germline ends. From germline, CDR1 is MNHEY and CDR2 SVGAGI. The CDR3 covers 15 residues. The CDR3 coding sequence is TGTGCCAGCAGTTACCCGCGGTTAGGGATCACTGAAGCTTTCTTT. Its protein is CASSYPRLGITEAFF.

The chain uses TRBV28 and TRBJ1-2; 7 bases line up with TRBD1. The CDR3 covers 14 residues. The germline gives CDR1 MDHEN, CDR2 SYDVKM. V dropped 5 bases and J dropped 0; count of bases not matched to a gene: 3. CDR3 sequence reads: CASSTGAPNYGYTF. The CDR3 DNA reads TGTGCCAGCAGTACAGGGGCTCCTAACTATGGCTACACCTTC.

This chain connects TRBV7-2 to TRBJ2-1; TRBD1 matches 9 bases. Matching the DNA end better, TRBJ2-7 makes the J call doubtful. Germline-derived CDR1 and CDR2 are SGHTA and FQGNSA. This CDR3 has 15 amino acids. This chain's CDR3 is CASRSGGQGYNEQYF. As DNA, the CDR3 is TGTGCCAGCAGATCAGGGGGACAGGGTTACAATGAGCAGTACTTC.

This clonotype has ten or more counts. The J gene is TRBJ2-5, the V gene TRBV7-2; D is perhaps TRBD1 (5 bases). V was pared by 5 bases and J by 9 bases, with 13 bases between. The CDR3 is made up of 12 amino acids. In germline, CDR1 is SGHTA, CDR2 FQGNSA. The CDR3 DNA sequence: TGTGCCAGCAGCCAGGGATTCCGTTCCCAGTACTTC. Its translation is CASSQGFRSQYF.

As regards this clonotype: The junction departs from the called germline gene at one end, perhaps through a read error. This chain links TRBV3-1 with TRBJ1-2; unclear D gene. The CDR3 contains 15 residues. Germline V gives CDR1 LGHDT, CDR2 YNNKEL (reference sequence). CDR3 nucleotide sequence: TGTGCTAGCAGCCAAGAGAGGCACCCTAACTATGGCTACACCTTC. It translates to CASSQERHPNYGYTF. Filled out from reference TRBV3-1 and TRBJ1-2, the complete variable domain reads DTAVSQTPKYLVTQMGNDKSIKCEQNLGHDTMYWYKQDSKKFLKIMFSYNNKELIINETVPNRFSPKSPDKAHLNLHINSLELGDSAVYFCASSQERHPNYGYTFGSGTRLTVV.

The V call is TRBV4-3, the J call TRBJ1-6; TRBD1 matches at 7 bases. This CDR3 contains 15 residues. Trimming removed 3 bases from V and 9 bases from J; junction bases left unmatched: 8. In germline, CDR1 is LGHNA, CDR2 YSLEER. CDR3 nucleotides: TGCGCCAGCAGCCAGAAAAGGGGGCAGGGTTCACCCCTCCACTTT. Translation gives CASSQKRGQGSPLHF.

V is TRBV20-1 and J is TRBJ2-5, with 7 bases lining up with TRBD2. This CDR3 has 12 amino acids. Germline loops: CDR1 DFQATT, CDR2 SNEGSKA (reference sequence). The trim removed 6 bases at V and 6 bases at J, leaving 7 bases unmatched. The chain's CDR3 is CSAKTSVQTQYF. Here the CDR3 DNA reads TGCAGTGCGAAAACTAGCGTGCAGACCCAGTACTTC.

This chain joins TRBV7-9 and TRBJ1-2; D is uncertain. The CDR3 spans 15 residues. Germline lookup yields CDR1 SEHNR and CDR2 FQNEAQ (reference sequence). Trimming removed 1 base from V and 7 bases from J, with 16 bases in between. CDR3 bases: TGTGCCAGCAGCTTAGACGGGCAAAATCTCAGTGGCTACACCTTC. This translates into CASSLDGQNLSGYTF.

In DNA form, the CDR3 reads TGTGCCAGCAGCCGCCGGGTCCAGGGGGATGTTGGAAGCACTGAAGCTTTCTTT. Translation: CASSRRVQGDVGSTEAFF. This chain uses TRBV3-1 with TRBJ1-1; 7 nucleotides match TRBD1. V lost 4 bases to trimming and J lost 4 bases; unmatched junction nucleotides: 18. This CDR3 contains 18 residues. Germline V CDR1 and CDR2: LGHDT, YNNKEL (reference sequence).

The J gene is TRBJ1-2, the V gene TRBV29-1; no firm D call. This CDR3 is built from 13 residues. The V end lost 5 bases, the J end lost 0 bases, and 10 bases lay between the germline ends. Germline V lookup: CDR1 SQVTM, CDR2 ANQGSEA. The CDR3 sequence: CSVQALTNYGYTF. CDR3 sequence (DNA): TGCAGCGTTCAGGCACTTACTAACTATGGCTACACCTTC.

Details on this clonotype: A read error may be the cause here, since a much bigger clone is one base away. The CDR3 coding sequence is TGCGCCAGCAGCTCGGATTCCTACAATGAGCAGTACTTC. Amino acid sequence: CASSSDSYNEQYF. The chain uses TRBV5-1 and TRBJ2-5, with no clear D. The CDR3 length is 13 residues. V lost 3 bases, J lost 11 bases, and 17 bases lay in between. Germline V lookup: CDR1 SGHRS, CDR2 YFSETQ.

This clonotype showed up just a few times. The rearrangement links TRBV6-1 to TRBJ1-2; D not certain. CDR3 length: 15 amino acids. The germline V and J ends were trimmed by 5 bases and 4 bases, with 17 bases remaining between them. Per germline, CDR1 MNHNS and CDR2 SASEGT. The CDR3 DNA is TGTGCCAGCAGTTCCCCCGACCCCACCATCTATGGCTACACCTTC. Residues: CASSSPDPTIYGYTF.

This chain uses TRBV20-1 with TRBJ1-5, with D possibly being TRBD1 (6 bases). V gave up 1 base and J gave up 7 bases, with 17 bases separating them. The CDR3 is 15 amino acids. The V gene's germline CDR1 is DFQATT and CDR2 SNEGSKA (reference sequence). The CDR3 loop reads CSARVTRGGRQPQHF. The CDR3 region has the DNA TGCAGTGCTAGAGTAACCAGAGGGGGTAGACAGCCCCAGCATTTT.

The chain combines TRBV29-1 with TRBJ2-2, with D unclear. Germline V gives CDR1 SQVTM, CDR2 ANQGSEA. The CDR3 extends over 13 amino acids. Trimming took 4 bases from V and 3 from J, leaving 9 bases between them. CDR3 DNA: TGCAGCGTTGTAAAGGGATACACCGGGGAGCTGTTTTTT. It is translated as CSVVKGYTGELFF.

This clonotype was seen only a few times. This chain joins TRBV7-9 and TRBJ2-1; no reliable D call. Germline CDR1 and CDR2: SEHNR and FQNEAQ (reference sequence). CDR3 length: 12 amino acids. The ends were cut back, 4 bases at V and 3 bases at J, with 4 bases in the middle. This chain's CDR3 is CASSSFYNEQFF. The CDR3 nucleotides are TGTGCCAGCAGCTCATTCTACAATGAGCAGTTCTTC.

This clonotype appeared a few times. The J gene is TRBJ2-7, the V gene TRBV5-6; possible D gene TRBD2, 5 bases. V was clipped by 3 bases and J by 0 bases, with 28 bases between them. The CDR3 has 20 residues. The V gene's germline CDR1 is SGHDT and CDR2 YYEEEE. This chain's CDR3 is CASSWQEEWGRAGYSYEQYF. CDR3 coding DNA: TGTGCCAGCAGCTGGCAGGAGGAATGGGGTCGAGCTGGCTACTCCTACGAGCAGTACTTC. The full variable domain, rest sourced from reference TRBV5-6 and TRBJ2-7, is DAGVTQSPTHLIKTRGQQVTLRCSPKSGHDTVSWYQQALGQGPQFIFQYYEEEERQRGNFPDRFSGHQFPNYSSELNVNALLLGDSALYLCASSWQEEWGRAGYSYEQYFGPGTRLTVT.